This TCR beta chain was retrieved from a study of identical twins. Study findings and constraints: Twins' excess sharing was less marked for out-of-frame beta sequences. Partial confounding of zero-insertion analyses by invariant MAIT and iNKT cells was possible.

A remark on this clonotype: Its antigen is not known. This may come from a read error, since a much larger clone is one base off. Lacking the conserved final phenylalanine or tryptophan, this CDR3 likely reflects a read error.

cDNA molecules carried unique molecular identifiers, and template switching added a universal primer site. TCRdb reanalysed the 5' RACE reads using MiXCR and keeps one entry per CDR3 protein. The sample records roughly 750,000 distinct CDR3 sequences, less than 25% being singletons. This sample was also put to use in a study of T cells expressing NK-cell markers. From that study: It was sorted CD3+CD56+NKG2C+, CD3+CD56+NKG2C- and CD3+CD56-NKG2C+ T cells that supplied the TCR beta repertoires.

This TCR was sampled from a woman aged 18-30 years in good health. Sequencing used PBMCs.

The CDR3 sequence: CASSPSTTSTDTQYL. The CDR3 DNA is TGTGCCAGCAGCCCCTCAACCACTAGCACAGATACGCAGTATTTA. The chain recombines TRBV9 with TRBJ2-3; no firm D call. Germline V gene data show CDR1 as SGDLS and CDR2 as YYNGEE. The CDR3 totals 15 residues. V lost 4 bases, J lost 0 bases, and 12 bases lay in between.